The 26 T cell receptor beta chains reported below all come from one sample, sequenced in a study of CD8+CD57+ T cells in acquired aplastic anemia. The template for TCR beta VDJ and CDR3 sequence profiling was genomic DNA. TCRdb reprocessed the reads with MiXCR, giving one entry per CDR3 protein. The data show about 130,000 distinct CDR3 sequences, 41% seen once. Sample: sorted CD4+, CD8+, or CD8+CD57+ T cells (not recorded which) from PBMCs. The source is a human donor in good health, serving as a control.

The chain couples TRBV19 to TRBJ1-6; D unclear. This CDR3 region has 15 residues. V was trimmed by 2 bases and J by 6 bases, leaving 11 bases between them. Germline V lookup: CDR1 LNHDA, CDR2 SQIVND (reference sequence). The CDR3 here is CASSIPPSSNSPLHF. In DNA form, the CDR3 reads TGTGCCAGTAGTATACCACCCTCTTCTAATTCACCCCTCCACTTT.

The genes are TRBV19 and TRBJ1-1; no clear D gene. V was clipped by 3 bases and J by 2 bases, with 13 bases between them. The CDR3 consists of 15 residues. Germline CDR1 is LNHDA and CDR2 is SQIVND (reference sequence). The CDR3 protein is CASSINDPRNTEAFF. CDR3 nucleotides: TGTGCCAGTAGTATTAACGACCCCAGAAACACTGAAGCTTTCTTT.

This clonotype was seen more than once but under ten times. The V call is TRBV10-3, the J call TRBJ2-7, with D tentatively TRBD1 or TRBD2 (6 bases each). CDR1 and CDR2 (germline): ENHRY, SYGVKD. This CDR3 contains 16 residues. With 4 bases removed from V and 0 bases from J, the gap between germline ends came to 16 bases. The CDR3 sequence: CAISGGAADGSYEQYF. The CDR3 DNA reads as TGTGCCATCAGTGGGGGGGCTGCGGATGGCTCCTACGAGCAGTACTTC.

This chain joins TRBV6-2 or TRBV6-3 and TRBJ1-4; D is uncertain. CDR1 and CDR2 from the germline V gene are MNHEY and SVGEGT. The V gene lost 2 bases and the J gene lost 0 bases, with 10 bases spanning the gap. CDR3 length equals 16 residues. This CDR3 is CASSYAVTTTNEKLFF. The CDR3 nucleotides are TGTGCCAGCAGTTACGCTGTAACAACAACTAATGAAAAACTGTTTTTT.

The genes are TRBV6-5 and TRBJ2-7, with D perhaps TRBD2 (5 bases). The CDR3 runs 14 residues. Trimming removed 0 bases at V and 7 bases at J, with 13 bases between. Germline values: CDR1 MNHEY, CDR2 SVGAGI. The CDR3 spells CASSYSTRGSEQYF. The CDR3 nucleotides read TGTGCCAGCAGTTACTCCACCCGGGGAAGTGAGCAGTACTTC.

This chain joins TRBV19 and TRBJ1-1, with a weak D call TRBD1 (6 bases). The CDR3 extends over 14 amino acids. V was shortened by 3 bases and J by 4 bases, with 12 bases between the two germline ends. The germline V gene has CDR1 LNHDA and CDR2 SQIVND (reference sequence). CDR3 sequence reads: CASSIQGLGTEAFF. The CDR3 coding sequence is TGTGCCAGTAGTATCCAGGGGTTGGGCACTGAAGCTTTCTTT.

Concerning this clonotype itself: This clone may be a read error of a much larger clone one base away. The rearrangement links TRBV12-5 to TRBJ1-1, with D unresolved. The CDR3 runs 14 residues. Trimming cost V 1 base and J 0 bases, with 6 bases left between them. The germline gives CDR1 LGHNT, CDR2 FRNRAP. In DNA form, the CDR3 reads TGTGCTAGTGGTTTGGGACGAATGAACACTGAAGCTTTCTTT. Residues: CASGLGRMNTEAFF.

Ten or more counts support this clonotype. The chain links TRBV7-6 to TRBJ2-7; TRBD1 matches at 9 bases. Germline V lookup: CDR1 SGHVS, CDR2 FNYEAQ. With 2 bases clipped from V and 4 bases from J, the junction kept 15 bases outside the gene matches. The CDR3 runs to 18 residues. The CDR3 coding sequence is TGTGCCAGCAGCTTAACGTCTCCGGCGAGACAGGGGGAATACGAGCAGTACTTC. The encoded protein is CASSLTSPARQGEYEQYF.

A note on this clonotype: Its ends do not fully match the called genes, so a read error is possible. V usage is TRBV19 and J usage is TRBJ2-7, with no clear D. Germline V gene lookup returns CDR1 LNHDA and CDR2 SQIVND (reference sequence). The CDR3 has 10 residues. CDR3 residues: CALGSHEQYF. The DNA of the CDR3 is TGTGCCTTGGGCTCCCACGAGCAGTACTTC.

This clonotype came up many times. The rearrangement joins TRBV25-1 to TRBJ1-1, with a weak D call TRBD1 (6 bases). In germline, CDR1 is MGHDK, CDR2 SYGVNS. The CDR3 totals 14 residues. V lost 3 bases and J 4 bases, leaving 12 bases between the germline ends. The CDR3 region is CASSEGGGSTEAFF. The CDR3 DNA sequence: TGTGCCAGCAGTGAGGGGGGCGGGAGCACTGAAGCTTTCTTT.

This clonotype is termed medium-sized (0.01 to 0.1%). The chain recombines TRBV24-1 with TRBJ2-1; D gene ambiguous. The CDR3 runs to 11 residues. V gave up 0 bases and J gave up 7 bases, with 0 bases separating them. The germline gives CDR1 KGHDR, CDR2 SFDVKD. CDR3 DNA sequence: TGTGCCACCAGTGATTTGAATGAGCAGTTCTTC. Its translation is CATSDLNEQFF.

A remark on this clonotype: A much larger clone is a single base away; this may be a read error. The chain is built from TRBV5-1 and TRBJ2-1; 7 bases match TRBD2. CDR3 length: 13 residues. Germline V gives CDR1 SGHRS, CDR2 YFSETQ. CDR3 protein: CAISRTSYNEQFF. The CDR3 DNA is TGCGCCATCAGCCGGACTAGCTACAATGAGCAGTTCTTC.

This clonotype was counted between two and nine times. CDR3 nucleotides: TGTGCCAGCAGCGTTGGTGGTCGTAGCACAGATACGCAGTATTTT. Its protein is CASSVGGRSTDTQYF. This sequence joins TRBV9 and TRBJ2-3; D ambiguous. The CDR3 extends over 15 amino acids. Looked up from germline, CDR1 is SGDLS and CDR2 is YYNGEE. V was trimmed by 2 bases and J by 0 bases, leaving 10 bases between them.

This clonotype was detected a few times. The V call is TRBV12-3 or TRBV12-4, the J call TRBJ1-2; 12 bases are shared with TRBD1. The CDR3 is made up of 13 amino acids. The V segment lost 6 bases and the J segment 9 bases; nucleotides outside the gene matches: 5. The chain's CDR3 is CASRGQGAESYTF. The CDR3 DNA reads TGTGCCAGCAGGGGACAGGGGGCGGAAAGCTACACCTTC.

This clonotype showed up many times. The chain recombines TRBV7-9 with TRBJ2-7; D remains unclear. The CDR3 loop spans 12 amino acids. CDR1 is SEHNR, CDR2 FQNEAQ, per germline (reference sequence). V was clipped by 8 bases and J by 1 base, with 9 bases between them. The CDR3 region is CASGPSSYEQYF. The DNA for the CDR3 is TGTGCCAGCGGCCCATCGTCCTACGAGCAGTACTTC.

This clonotype was seen ten or more times. V is TRBV6-1 and J is TRBJ2-1; TRBD2 is a possible D gene (5 bases). CDR3 length: 13 residues. V was pared by 7 bases and J by 7 bases, with 14 bases between. Germline lookup yields CDR1 MNHNS and CDR2 SASEGT. The CDR3 loop is CASTEVGENEQFF. As DNA, the CDR3 is TGTGCCAGCACGGAGGTAGGTGAGAATGAGCAGTTCTTC.

This clonotype was recorded once. At one of its ends the junction is not consistent with the germline gene, which may arise from a read error. The genes are TRBV19 and TRBJ2-2; the match to TRBD1 covers 7 bases. Per germline, CDR1 LNHDA and CDR2 SQIVND (reference sequence). The length of the CDR3 is 15 residues. In nucleotides, the CDR3 is TGTGCCTGTAGTGCATCCGGGACAGTAACCGGGGAGCTGTTTTTT. Amino acids: CACSASGTVTGELFF.

The chain is built from TRBV15 and TRBJ1-1; D is unclear. Germline assignment: CDR1 LNHNV and CDR2 YYDKDF (reference sequence). The CDR3 is made up of 16 amino acids. Trimming pared 3 bases from V and 0 bases from J, leaving 14 bases between. CDR3 sequence (DNA): TGTGCCACCAGCAGGCCATTAGGGAGTTTGAACACTGAAGCTTTCTTT. Amino acid sequence: CATSRPLGSLNTEAFF.

This clonotype was seen ten or more times. V and J are TRBV29-1 and TRBJ1-1, with D perhaps matching TRBD1 (6 bases). From germline, CDR1 is SQVTM and CDR2 ANQGSEA. This CDR3 comprises 10 residues. The V end was cut by 6 bases, the J end by 10 bases, with 12 bases between. The CDR3 DNA sequence: TGCAGCGTATACAGGGAAACAGCTTTCTTT. Its protein product is CSVYRETAFF.

The chain carries TRBV7-9 and TRBJ1-1; 7 bases agree with TRBD1. Germline V lookup: CDR1 SEHNR, CDR2 FQNEAQ (reference sequence). The trim removed 5 bases at V and 6 bases at J, leaving 3 bases unmatched. CDR3 size: 12 residues. The CDR3 protein is CASSKGQPEAFF. CDR3 nucleotides: TGTGCCAGCAGCAAGGGACAGCCTGAAGCTTTCTTT. Using reference TRBV7-9 and TRBJ1-1 for the parts outside the CDR3, the full variable domain is DTGVSQNPRHKITKRGQNVTFRCDPISEHNRLYWYRQTLGQGPEFLTYFQNEAQLEKSRLLSDRFSAERPKGSFSTLEIQRTEQGDSAMYLCASSKGQPEAFFGQGTRLTVV.

Of note for this clonotype: A read error may be the cause here, since a much bigger clone is one base away. Here the CDR3 omits its conserved ending phenylalanine or tryptophan, so a read error is the likely source. The chain is built from TRBV4-2 and TRBJ2-1; 9 bases map to TRBD1. The CDR3 has 15 amino acids. The germline CDR1 and CDR2 sequences are LGHNA and YNFKEQ. Trimming at V came to 4 bases and at J to 8 bases, leaving 9 bases not matched to a gene. CDR3 in DNA: TGTGCCAGCAGCCGTAGGACAGGGGACTCCCATGAGCAGTTCCTC. Protein sequence: CASSRRTGDSHEQFL.

This clonotype occurred a few times. The chain is built from TRBV30 and TRBJ2-3; a weak D match, TRBD1 (6 bases). This CDR3 has 16 amino acids. CDR1 is GTSNPN and CDR2 is SVGIG in the germline V gene (reference sequence). Deletions cut 5 bases from V and 1 base from J, with 19 bases between. CDR3 sequence (DNA): TGTGCCTGGGGGGGCAGATTGGGGGCCCGCACAGATACGCAGTATTTT. Translation gives CAWGGRLGARTDTQYF.

The table lists this clonotype with a few counts. This sequence joins TRBV20-1 and TRBJ2-7, with 9 bases matching TRBD1. J gave up 6 bases and V 4 bases, and 10 bases lay outside the gene matches. Germline V gene sequence: CDR1 DFQATT, CDR2 SNEGSKA (reference sequence). The CDR3 covers 14 residues. CDR3 nucleotides: TGCAGTGCTACGTCGGGACAGGGACGGGGCGAGCAGTACTTC. Amino acids: CSATSGQGRGEQYF.

The chain combines TRBV2 with TRBJ1-1, with no clear D. Trimming shortened V by 11 bases and J by 2 bases, and 12 bases separated the two germline ends. Germline V CDR1 and CDR2: SNHLY, FYNNEI. This CDR3 spans 12 amino acids. The CDR3 here is CAQEGSNTEAFF. In DNA form, the CDR3 reads TGTGCCCAGGAGGGCTCTAACACTGAAGCTTTCTTT.

With respect to this clonotype: A clone one base away is much larger, so this may be a read error. The chain couples TRBV5-1 to TRBJ2-1; 8 nucleotides align to TRBD2. Looked up from germline, CDR1 is SGHRS and CDR2 is YFSETQ. This CDR3 has 15 amino acids. CDR3 sequence: CASSFNGGAYNEQSF. In DNA, the CDR3 is TGCGCCAGCAGCTTTAACGGGGGGGCCTACAATGAGCAGTCCTTC.

This clonotype has more than one count but fewer than ten. CDR3 region: CASSLLGQPQHF. DNA for the CDR3: TGTGCCAGCAGCTTACTAGGTCAGCCCCAGCATTTT. The chain combines TRBV7-7 with TRBJ1-5; D unclear. CDR3 length: 12 amino acids. Trimming removed 2 bases from V and 6 bases from J, with 5 bases in between. Germline-derived CDR1 and CDR2 are SSHAT and FNYEAQ (reference sequence).